The source of this T cell receptor (beta chain) is a study of T cells in Graves' hyperthyroidism and ophthalmopathy. The CDR3 contains 13 residues. From germline, CDR1 is SGHVS and CDR2 FNYEAQ. Between the trimmed V and J ends, which lost 1 base and 3 bases, there was a span of 4 bases. For Graves' hyperthyroidism to be stable, ophthalmopathy could not progress within 18 months. This clonotype was detected many times. Regions amplified from RNA transcripts were the TCR beta CDR3 regions. The study used the HTBI primer set for a first-round RT-PCR of the TCR CDR3. TCRdb independently ran MiXCR on the multiplex PCR reads; one entry per CDR3 protein. Altogether roughly 100,000 distinct CDR3 sequences are present, roughly 44% being singletons, with the ten largest covering about 25%.

The V and J genes are TRBV7-6 and TRBJ1-5; unclear D gene. The sample comprised blood. This TCR was sampled from a man aged 40-55 years with Graves' hyperthyroidism. CDR3 amino acids: CASSLGANQPQHF. CDR3 sequence (DNA): TGTGCCAGCAGCTTAGGCGCCAATCAGCCCCAGCATTTT.